These 16 T cell receptor beta chains were all obtained from the same sample, sequenced in a study of cytomegalovirus exposure and HLA in healthy donors (dated by TCRdb to 2017 to 2019). To prepare the library, the immunoSEQ multiplex PCR assay was applied. In TCRdb, the immuneACCESS table is reduced to in-frame sequences with V and J assigned. These tables do not hold every clone; where another copy was compared, an unresolved V gene accounts for under half, and the others remain unexplained. This sample is represented by some 290,000 clones; around 90% of them were singletons. Of the sample, roughly 0.96% is held by the ten largest clones. Sequences were obtained from PBMCs. These receptors came from a man aged 30 to 39 in good health and CMV-seronegative.

The chain couples TRBV5-1 to TRBJ2-2; 7 nucleotides match TRBD1. This CDR3 is 18 amino acids long. Germline loops: CDR1 SGHRS, CDR2 YFSETQ. V shed 6 bases, J shed 4 bases, and the junction held 18 bases outside the gene matches. The CDR3 bases are TGCGCCAGCACCGAAGGAATCCTCGACAGGGATGTCACCGGGGAGCTGTTTTTT. Its translation is CASTEGILDRDVTGELFF.

The V gene is TRBV18, the J gene TRBJ1-2, with D unclear. V lost 3 bases, J lost 0 bases, and 14 bases lay in between. Looked up from germline, CDR1 is KGHSH and CDR2 is LQKENI. This CDR3 comprises 16 residues. This CDR3 is CASSPTDKATNYGYTF. CDR3 DNA: TGTGCCAGCTCACCTACAGACAAGGCCACTAACTATGGCTACACCTTC.

Turning to this clone: The junction shows a germline mismatch at one end, possibly a read error. CDR3 region: CASTLTGSGRARETQYF. The DNA of the CDR3 is TGCGCCAGCACCTTGACAGGTAGCGGGAGGGCCCGAGAGACCCAGTACTTC. The chain carries TRBV5-1 and TRBJ2-5, with 11 bases identical to TRBD2. CDR1 is SGHRS, CDR2 YFSETQ, per germline. The length of the CDR3 is 17 residues. The full variable domain, rest sourced from reference TRBV5-1 and TRBJ2-5, is KAGVTQTPRYLIKTRGQQVTLSCSPISGHRSVSWYQQTPGQGLQFLFEYFSETQRNKGNFPGRFSGRQFSNSRSEMNVSTLELGDSALYLCASTLTGSGRARETQYFGPGTRLLVL.

The genes are TRBV6-5 and TRBJ2-7; D remains ambiguous. The ends were cut back, 5 bases at V and 5 bases at J, with 10 bases in the middle. Germline V gene lookup returns CDR1 MNHEY and CDR2 SVGAGI. The CDR3 runs 12 residues. This chain's CDR3 is CASSKTRNEQYF. The CDR3 nucleotides read TGTGCCAGCAGTAAAACTCGTAACGAGCAGTACTTC.

This clone was observed a handful of times. This chain connects TRBV28 to TRBJ1-1; D is perhaps TRBD1 (5 bases). Trimming took off 5 bases at V and 1 base at J, with 14 bases between the two ends. CDR1 is MDHEN, CDR2 SYDVKM, per germline. The CDR3 loop spans 15 amino acids. The CDR3 DNA reads as TGTGCCAGCAGTCCGCAACAGGTGCCGAACACTGAAGCTTTCTTT. It specifies CASSPQQVPNTEAFF.

This clone was recorded only once. The V gene is TRBV4-2, the J gene TRBJ2-1, with D perhaps matching TRBD2 (5 bases). Trimming took 1 base from V and 8 from J, leaving 12 bases between them. This CDR3 region has 14 residues. The germline gives CDR1 LGHNA, CDR2 YNFKEQ. CDR3 in amino acids: CASSQGRNSDEQFF. Here the CDR3 DNA reads TGTGCCAGCAGCCAAGGTCGAAATAGCGATGAGCAGTTCTTC.

This CDR3 reads CASTPGGTRFGEQFF. As DNA, the CDR3 is TGTGCCAGTACCCCAGGGGGGACACGGTTCGGTGAGCAGTTCTTC. This chain links TRBV19 with TRBJ2-1; D is perhaps TRBD1 (7 bases). V shed 7 bases and J shed 9 bases, with 22 bases lying between them. CDR3 size: 15 residues. From germline, CDR1 is LNHDA and CDR2 SQIVND (reference sequence).

J is TRBJ1-4 and V is TRBV16, with 7 bases matching TRBD1. J was trimmed by 5 bases and V by 5 bases; bases with no gene match: 5. Germline V gene data show CDR1 as KGHSY and CDR2 as FQNENV. CDR3 size: 14 residues. This CDR3 reads CASSSGQRNEKLFF. In nucleotides, the CDR3 is TGTGCCAGCAGCTCGGGACAGCGAAATGAAAAACTGTTTTTT.

The chain has TRBV19 and TRBJ2-3; unclear D gene. Germline V gives CDR1 LNHDA, CDR2 SQIVND (reference sequence). The CDR3 totals 14 residues. Trimming cost V 7 bases and J 8 bases, with 19 bases left between them. The CDR3 reads CASNPSSALGTQYF. The CDR3 coding sequence is TGTGCCAGTAATCCTAGTTCGGCCTTAGGTACGCAGTATTTT.

Details on this clone: The junction shows a germline mismatch at one end, possibly a read error. This chain uses TRBV29-1 with TRBJ2-7, with 9 bases matching TRBD2. The CDR3 contains 16 residues. Per germline, CDR1 SQVTM and CDR2 ANQGSEA. CDR3 residues: CSVKERGDPRLDEQYF. CDR3 DNA sequence: TGCAGCGTTAAAGAGCGGGGGGATCCAAGGTTGGACGAGCAGTACTTC.

This rearrangement joins TRBV5-6 to TRBJ1-6, with D uncertain. The CDR3 runs 14 residues. In germline, CDR1 is SGHDT, CDR2 YYEEEE. With 1 base removed from V and 5 bases from J, the gap between germline ends came to 7 bases. The CDR3 protein is CASSLLENNSPLHF. The CDR3 DNA reads as TGTGCCAGCAGCTTGCTAGAAAATAATTCACCCCTCCACTTT.

The V call is TRBV7-9, the J call TRBJ2-2, with D perhaps TRBD1 (6 bases). CDR3 length: 15 residues. Trimming stripped 5 bases from V and 4 bases from J, with 14 bases between. CDR1 SEHNR and CDR2 FQNEAQ come from the germline V gene (reference sequence). Written as DNA, the CDR3 is TGTGCCAGCAGCCCACAGGGTGTCAGCACCGGGGAGCTGTTTTTT. Amino acid sequence: CASSPQGVSTGELFF.

This clone was counted between two and nine times. The V gene is TRBV10-1, the J gene TRBJ2-7; D is possibly TRBD1 (5 bases). The CDR3 has 14 residues. Germline loops: CDR1 WNHNN, CDR2 SYGVQD (reference sequence). V was trimmed by 0 bases and J by 2 bases, leaving 8 bases between them. This CDR3 reads CASSESRVAYEQYF. CDR3 sequence (DNA): TGCGCCAGCAGTGAGTCCAGGGTGGCCTACGAGCAGTACTTC.

The chain recombines TRBV29-1 with TRBJ2-7; tentatively, D is TRBD2 (5 bases). V gave up 5 bases and J gave up 3 bases, with 17 bases separating them. The CDR3 loop spans 14 amino acids. Germline assignment: CDR1 SQVTM and CDR2 ANQGSEA. DNA for the CDR3: TGCAGCGTTACAAGTCCCGGGAACGACTACGAGCAGTACTTC. Its protein is CSVTSPGNDYEQYF.

V is TRBV4-1 and J is TRBJ2-7; D call uncertain. From germline, CDR1 is MGHRA and CDR2 YSYEKL. The CDR3 has 15 amino acids. Trimming stripped 0 bases from V and 4 bases from J, with 13 bases between. In DNA form, the CDR3 reads TGCGCCAGCAGCCAAGATACCTCTGACTTATACGAGCAGTACTTC. Its protein is CASSQDTSDLYEQYF.

V is TRBV5-6 and J is TRBJ1-1, with D unresolved. V lost 0 bases to trimming and J lost 1 base, with 13 bases between them. The CDR3 length is 16 residues. Germline loops: CDR1 SGHDT, CDR2 YYEEEE. CDR3 DNA: TGTGCCAGCAGCTTGGGTCTGGGAGTTAGGAACACTGAAGCTTTCTTT. Encoded protein: CASSLGLGVRNTEAFF.